The sequence of this TCR beta chain was determined in a study of blood T cell repertoires in COVID-19. Study context: Donors in the United States, Italy and Spain gave samples during acute or convalescent COVID-19.

Per the germline V gene, CDR1 is LNHDA and CDR2 is SQIVND (reference sequence). This CDR3 is built from 15 residues. The V and J ends lost 5 bases and 2 bases, in that order; junction bases with no gene match: 7. Original data processing: Cell counts per sample came from amplifying reference gene primers. Here immunoSEQ multiplex PCR was the method, and the copy in TCRdb shows in-frame clones only, minus some. The DNA gave D and trimming, while V, J and clone size come from that table. Among over 300,000 clones listed, about 89% were seen once. This sequence originates from a young man who had recovered from COVID-19. The sequencing sample was made of peripheral blood. The chain uses TRBV19 and TRBJ2-3; TRBD1 agrees at 7 bases. The CDR3, as DNA: TGTGCCAGTAGTCCGGGACAGCCATACACAGATACGCAGTATTTT. Encoded protein: CASSPGQPYTDTQYF.